These T cell receptor beta chains were read from a single sample in a study of PD-1 blockade in mismatch repair-deficient tumors. The method was immunoSEQ multiplex PCR; TCRdb's version includes in-frame clones alone and lacks a portion of them. The sample has around 120,000 clones; about 88% are singletons. The material sequenced was peripheral blood, taken approximately 73 weeks after starting pembrolizumab. The receptors were sampled from an adult with mismatch repair-deficient cancer. The CDR3 runs from the conserved cysteine through the conserved F or W. A D gene is named only where the DNA matches it firmly.

v_call,j_call,d_call,cdr3_aa,cdr3_nt
TRBV7-2,TRBJ2-5,TRBD1,CASSLWKQGEKTQYF,TGTGCCAGCAGCTTATGGAAACAGGGGGAGAAGACCCAGTACTTC
TRBV5-1,TRBJ2-7,TRBD2,CASSLWAGDLGYEQYF,TGCGCCAGCAGCTTGTGGGCGGGAGACCTGGGATACGAGCAGTACTTC
TRBV9,TRBJ2-3,.,CASSVGLATTDTQYF,TGTGCCAGCAGCGTAGGGCTAGCGACCACAGATACGCAGTATTTT
TRBV2,TRBJ2-3,TRBD1,CATGQGGRNTDTQYF,TGTGCCACGGGACAGGGAGGGCGTAACACAGATACGCAGTATTTT
TRBV7-5,TRBJ1-1,.,CVRSFDRQCAQNTEAFF,TGTGTCAGAAGCTTCGATAGACAGTGTGCTCAGAACACTGAAGCTTTCTTT
TRBV9,TRBJ2-3,TRBD2,CASSVGTSGRLDTQYF,TGTGCCAGCAGCGTGGGGACTAGCGGGAGGTTAGATACGCAGTATTTT
TRBV27,TRBJ2-7,TRBD1,CASSLGQGAYEQYF,TGTGCCAGCAGTTTAGGGCAGGGGGCTTACGAGCAGTACTTC
TRBV7-7,TRBJ2-5,.,CASSQPGREVDFEETQYF,TGTGCTAGCAGCCAACCCGGTAGAGAGGTGGACTTTGAAGAGACCCAGTACTTC
TRBV12-5,TRBJ1-1,.,CASVLGTEAFF,TGTGCTAGTGTACTTGGCACTGAAGCTTTCTTT
TRBV20-1,TRBJ1-2,.,CSARDKRGYTF,TGCAGTGCTAGAGATAAACGCGGCTACACCTTC